This is a list of T cell receptor beta chains from one sample in a study of shared clonotypes between healthy human individuals. Assay: immunoSEQ multiplex PCR; the TCRdb copy retains only in-frame clones and omits some. Among roughly 650,000 clones listed, roughly 96% were seen once. What was sequenced was naive CD8+ T cells sorted from blood. These receptors originate from a woman in her thirties in good health. Both conserved end residues are part of each CDR3. The D gene is left open where the match is weak. Size values are once, few and many counts, or a class for expanded clones, and some rows have none.

size: .; V: TRBV15; D: .; J: TRBJ1-1; DNA: TGTGCCACCAGCGGCGGGACCGAGATGAACGCTGAAGCTTTCTTT; CDR3: CATSGGTEMNAEAFF
size: .; V: TRBV4-2; D: TRBD2; J: TRBJ2-1; DNA: TGTGCCAGCAGCCCCAACGATGGGACTAGCGGGCATGGTGAGCAGTTCTTC; CDR3: CASSPNDGTSGHGEQFF
size: .; V: TRBV19; D: .; J: TRBJ1-2; DNA: TGTGCCAGTAATTCTTGGGCGTCGAACTATGGCTACACCTTC; CDR3: CASNSWASNYGYTF
size: .; V: TRBV5-1; D: TRBD2; J: TRBJ2-7; DNA: TGCGCCAGCACTCTGGGGACTAGCAAAAACGAGCAGTACTTC; CDR3: CASTLGTSKNEQYF
size: .; V: TRBV28; D: .; J: TRBJ1-3; DNA: TGTGCCAGCAGTGCGACATGGTGGACTGGAAACACCATATATTTT; CDR3: CASSATWWTGNTIYF
size: .; V: TRBV2; D: TRBD1; J: TRBJ2-1; DNA: TGTGCCAGCAGTGATCGGGACAGGGGCACCAATGAGCAGTTCTTC; CDR3: CASSDRDRGTNEQFF
size: .; V: TRBV5-4; D: TRBD1; J: TRBJ1-1; DNA: TGTGCCAGCAGCTTTGCCGCAGGGGGAGCTTTCTTT; CDR3: CASSFAAGGAFF
size: .; V: TRBV28; D: TRBD2; J: TRBJ2-7; DNA: TGTGCCAGCAGTTTAGGGTTTCCGGGACTAGCGGGCTACGAGCAGTACTTC; CDR3: CASSLGFPGLAGYEQYF
size: .; V: TRBV5-8; D: TRBD1; J: TRBJ1-1; DNA: TGTGCCAGCAGCCCCTGGACAGGGACACGGATGAACACTGAAGCTTTCTTT; CDR3: CASSPWTGTRMNTEAFF
size: .; V: TRBV29-1; D: TRBD2; J: TRBJ2-3; DNA: TGCAGCGTTGGGGGGACTAGGGCACCCTCTAGCACAGATACGCAGTATTTT; CDR3: CSVGGTRAPSSTDTQYF
size: once; V: TRBV11-2; D: TRBD1; J: TRBJ2-7; DNA: TGTGCCAGCAGTCCGTACAGGGGGTTCTACGAGCAGTACTTC; CDR3: CASSPYRGFYEQYF
size: once; V: TRBV11-2; D: .; J: TRBJ2-5; DNA: TGTGCCAGCAGCTTAGGCCCCGTGACTGGGCCACAAGAGACCCAGTACTTC; CDR3: CASSLGPVTGPQETQYF
size: .; V: TRBV27; D: .; J: TRBJ2-1; DNA: TGTGCCAGCAGTTTTGGCCTAGCAAACAATGAGCAGTTCTTC; CDR3: CASSFGLANNEQFF
size: .; V: TRBV19; D: TRBD1; J: TRBJ1-1; DNA: TGTGCCAGTAGTCAGACAGGGGGAAAGGAAGCTTTCTTT; CDR3: CASSQTGGKEAFF
size: .; V: TRBV9; D: .; J: TRBJ2-3; DNA: TGTGCCAGCAGCGTAGGGGTTAGCGGAACAGATACGCAGTATTTT; CDR3: CASSVGVSGTDTQYF
size: .; V: TRBV29-1; D: .; J: TRBJ1-5; DNA: TGCAGCGCAGGGACAAGAGATAGCAATCAGCCCCAGCATTTT; CDR3: CSAGTRDSNQPQHF
size: .; V: TRBV13; D: .; J: TRBJ2-7; DNA: TGTGCCAGCAGCTTGACCCGGGGGGCCGGGGAGCAGTACTTC; CDR3: CASSLTRGAGEQYF
size: .; V: TRBV28; D: .; J: TRBJ2-1; DNA: TGTGCCAGCAGTTTAGGGCACCCTACTGAGCAGTTCTTC; CDR3: CASSLGHPTEQFF
size: .; V: TRBV6-1; D: TRBD1; J: TRBJ2-5; DNA: TGTGCCAGCAGTGAGAGACAGGGGCTGGCAGTGGAGACCCAGTACTTC; CDR3: CASSERQGLAVETQYF
size: .; V: TRBV5-6; D: .; J: TRBJ2-1; DNA: TGTGCCAGCGAGTTACAGGGTAGCTCCTACAATGAGCAGTTCTTC; CDR3: CASELQGSSYNEQFF
size: .; V: TRBV5-1; D: TRBD1; J: TRBJ2-1; DNA: TGCGCCAGCAGCTGGGCGGGACAGGGGGCGTTGGATGAGCAGTTCTTC; CDR3: CASSWAGQGALDEQFF
size: .; V: TRBV5-6; D: .; J: TRBJ1-1; DNA: TGTGCCAGCAGCGGACCGCGAGAAATGGACACTGAAGCTTTCTTT; CDR3: CASSGPREMDTEAFF
size: .; V: TRBV29-1; D: .; J: TRBJ2-2; DNA: TGCAGCGTTGAGAGGAGAGGGGATGGCACCGGGGAGCTGTTTTTT; CDR3: CSVERRGDGTGELFF
size: .; V: TRBV19; D: .; J: TRBJ1-2; DNA: TGTGCCTCAGGGCCCACTAACTATGGCTACACCTTC; CDR3: CASGPTNYGYTF
size: .; V: TRBV30; D: .; J: TRBJ2-3; DNA: TGTGCCTGGAGTGAGGGGTATGCTACGCAGTATTTT; CDR3: CAWSEGYATQYF
size: few; V: TRBV20-1; D: .; J: TRBJ1-4; DNA: TGCAGTGCCAGACATGAAAAACTGTTTTTT; CDR3: CSARHEKLFF
size: .; V: TRBV7-8; D: .; J: TRBJ2-1; DNA: TGTGCCAGCAGCCACCTCTTTAGCGGCCGTGAGCAGTTCTTC; CDR3: CASSHLFSGREQFF
size: .; V: TRBV7-6; D: TRBD2; J: TRBJ2-2; DNA: TGTGCCAGCAGCTACCTCCCCCGAGCTAGCGGGAGGGTCGGGGAGCTGTTTTTT; CDR3: CASSYLPRASGRVGELFF
size: .; V: TRBV28; D: TRBD1; J: TRBJ2-1; DNA: TGTGCCAGCAGACTTACAGGGGGCATTTCCCATGAGCAGTTCTTC; CDR3: CASRLTGGISHEQFF
size: .; V: TRBV27; D: .; J: TRBJ2-3; DNA: TGTGCCAGCAGTTTCTCTGACACAGATACGCAGTATTTT; CDR3: CASSFSDTDTQYF
size: .; V: TRBV5-8; D: .; J: TRBJ2-1; DNA: TGTGCCAGCAGCTTTATTAACTACAATGAGCAGTTCTTC; CDR3: CASSFINYNEQFF
size: .; V: TRBV7-8; D: .; J: TRBJ2-2; DNA: TGTGCCAGCAGCTTAGAGGGGCGCGCCGGGGAGCTGTTTTTT; CDR3: CASSLEGRAGELFF
size: once; V: TRBV7-9; D: TRBD1; J: TRBJ2-5; DNA: TGTGCCAGCAGCAGGGACAGGGGGCGTACCAGGGAGACCCAGTACTTC; CDR3: CASSRDRGRTRETQYF
size: .; V: TRBV5-1; D: TRBD1; J: TRBJ2-5; DNA: TGCGCCAGCAGCTTGGGCCCCGGGACAGGGGGAAGGGAGACCCAGTACTTC; CDR3: CASSLGPGTGGRETQYF
size: .; V: TRBV28; D: TRBD2; J: TRBJ2-7; DNA: TGTGCCAGCAGTTCGACTAGCGTCTACGAGCAGTACTTC; CDR3: CASSSTSVYEQYF
size: .; V: TRBV9; D: .; J: TRBJ2-3; DNA: TGTGCCAGCAGCCCAATGGGTAGTGCAGATACGCAGTATTTT; CDR3: CASSPMGSADTQYF
size: .; V: TRBV9; D: TRBD1; J: TRBJ1-2; DNA: TGTGCCAGCAGCGTAGGGGACAGTTCGTATGGCTACACCTTC; CDR3: CASSVGDSSYGYTF
size: .; V: TRBV28; D: TRBD2; J: TRBJ2-7; DNA: TGTGCCAGCAGTTTATCGGGAGGGACCTACGAGCAGTACTTC; CDR3: CASSLSGGTYEQYF
size: .; V: TRBV13; D: TRBD2; J: TRBJ2-7; DNA: TGTGCCAGCAGCTTAGTGCGGGAGGGAACCTACGAGCAGTACTTC; CDR3: CASSLVREGTYEQYF
size: .; V: TRBV5-6; D: TRBD1; J: TRBJ2-2; DNA: TGTGCCAGCAGCGAGGACAGGGGTGACACCGGGGAGCTGTTTTTT; CDR3: CASSEDRGDTGELFF
size: .; V: TRBV19; D: TRBD2; J: TRBJ2-7; DNA: TGTGCCAGTAGTCTAGCGGGAGGGCCGTCTGAGCAGTACTTC; CDR3: CASSLAGGPSEQYF
size: .; V: TRBV28; D: .; J: TRBJ2-1; DNA: TGTGCCAGCAGTTTATCGGGGACCGAGAATGAGCAGTTCTTC; CDR3: CASSLSGTENEQFF
size: .; V: TRBV11-2; D: TRBD2; J: TRBJ2-7; DNA: TGTGCCAGCAGCTTAGCCCGCCGGGCGGGGGCCTACGAGCAGTACTTC; CDR3: CASSLARRAGAYEQYF
size: .; V: TRBV6-1; D: .; J: TRBJ1-5; DNA: TGTGCCAGCAGTGAGGGGGGGCAGCCCCAGCATTTT; CDR3: CASSEGGQPQHF
size: .; V: TRBV6-1; D: .; J: TRBJ1-4; DNA: TGTGCCAGCAGTGAGGACAGACCTAATGAAAAACTGTTTTTT; CDR3: CASSEDRPNEKLFF
size: .; V: TRBV6-1; D: TRBD1; J: TRBJ1-2; DNA: TGTGCCAGCAGGGAGGGGACAGGGGGCCTCTATGGCTACACCTTC; CDR3: CASREGTGGLYGYTF
size: once; V: TRBV4-1; D: .; J: TRBJ2-7; DNA: TGCGCCAGCAGCCAACGGACCGCCTACGAGCAGTACTTC; CDR3: CASSQRTAYEQYF
size: once; V: TRBV9; D: .; J: TRBJ2-1; DNA: TGTGCCAGCAGCGTAGAAGGTCTGCGCTACAATGAGCAGTTCTTC; CDR3: CASSVEGLRYNEQFF
size: .; V: TRBV2; D: .; J: TRBJ2-1; DNA: TGTGCCAGCAGTGGAGCCCGCGACCGGTGGGATGAGCAGTTCTTC; CDR3: CASSGARDRWDEQFF
size: .; V: TRBV7-8; D: .; J: TRBJ2-7; DNA: TGTGCCAGCAGCTTAGCCGTCCTCGAGCAGTACTTC; CDR3: CASSLAVLEQYF